Below, 16 T cell receptor beta chains from the same sample are listed, as sequenced in a study of blood T cells in healthy people across ages. With a J-beta primer mix and a sample-barcoded 5' primer, a second PCR ran roughly 6 to 12 cycles. In TCRdb, the 5' RACE reads were re-called with MiXCR into one record per CDR3 protein. The table has approximately 1,700,000 distinct CDR3 sequences, about 39% seen once. The sample consisted of blood. The source of these receptors is a human donor in good health.

The CDR3, as DNA: TGTGCCAGCAGCTCGACTATCGCTAGCACAGATACGCAGTATTTT. It encodes CASSSTIASTDTQYF. The chain links TRBV11-2 to TRBJ2-3; weak D call: TRBD2 (5 bases). The CDR3 loop spans 15 amino acids. CDR1 is SGHAT, CDR2 FQNNGV, per germline. Trimming took 4 bases from V and 0 from J, leaving 11 bases between them.

This clonotype was picked up a small number of times. The V gene is TRBV7-2, the J gene TRBJ1-5, with 9 bases matching TRBD1. The CDR3 length is 15 residues. CDR1 is SGHTA and CDR2 is FQGNSA in the germline V gene. Trimming at V came to 3 bases and at J to 5 bases, leaving 5 bases not matched to a gene. Here the CDR3 DNA reads TGTGCCAGCAGCTTCGGGACAGGGATCGATCAGCCCCAGCATTTT. Its translation: CASSFGTGIDQPQHF. Based on the CDR3 plus reference TRBV7-2 and TRBJ1-5, the full variable domain is GAGVSQSPSNKVTEKGKDVELRCDPISGHTALYWYRQSLGQGLEFLIYFQGNSAPDKSGLPSDRFSAERTGGSVSTLTIQRTQQEDSAVYLCASSFGTGIDQPQHFGDGTRLSIL.

A few counts support this clonotype. V usage is TRBV7-2 and J usage is TRBJ2-3; TRBD1 matches at 10 bases. Germline lookup yields CDR1 SGHTA and CDR2 FQGNSA. CDR3 size: 15 residues. V was pared by 5 bases and J by 7 bases, with 9 bases of the junction left unmatched. CDR3 coding DNA: TGTGCCAGCAGCCTTATGGGACAGGGGATAAATACGCAGTATTTT. It codes for CASSLMGQGINTQYF.

This clonotype was seen ten or more times. One end of the junction fails to match germline, which may point to a read error. The chain recombines TRBV5-1 with TRBJ2-7; tentatively, D is TRBD1 (6 bases). Germline assignment: CDR1 SGHRS and CDR2 YFSETQ. The CDR3 runs to 11 residues. Here the CDR3 reads CASRDTYEQYF. The CDR3, as DNA: TGTGCCAGCAGGGACACCTACGAGCAGTACTTC. Looking up the rest from reference TRBV5-1 and TRBJ2-7 gives the full variable domain: KAGVTQTPRYLIKTRGQQVTLSCSPISGHRSVSWYQQTPGQGLQFLFEYFSETQRNKGNFPGRFSGRQFSNSRSEMNVSTLELGDSALYLCASRDTYEQYFGPGTRLTVT.

The chain has TRBV3-1 and TRBJ2-5; D is possibly TRBD1 (5 bases). CDR3 size: 17 residues. V was trimmed by 1 base and J by 0 bases, leaving 15 bases between them. Looked up from germline, CDR1 is LGHDT and CDR2 is YNNKEL (reference sequence). CDR3 coding DNA: TGTGCCAGCAGCCAAGGAGGAACAGGCTTGTACCAAGAGACCCAGTACTTC. This codes for CASSQGGTGLYQETQYF.

CDR3 bases: TGCGCCAGCAGCCAAGATGCAGGGGAAGGCTACACCTTC. It encodes CASSQDAGEGYTF. The rearrangement joins TRBV4-3 to TRBJ1-2; D is perhaps TRBD1 (6 bases). V dropped 0 bases and J dropped 8 bases, with 10 bases sitting between them. Germline CDR1 reads LGHNA; CDR2 reads YSLEER. This CDR3 spans 13 amino acids.

The chain has TRBV29-1 and TRBJ1-1, with a weak D call TRBD1 (5 bases). Trimming left V 3 bases short and J 1 base short, with 9 bases between. Germline-derived CDR1 and CDR2 are SQVTM and ANQGSEA. This CDR3 region has 13 residues. CDR3 nucleotides: TGCAGCGTTGATCGGGGGGGGAACACTGAAGCTTTCTTT. The encoded protein is CSVDRGGNTEAFF.

The chain employs TRBV21-1 and TRBJ2-1; TRBD1, the table's D call, lacks a check against the DNA. TRBV21-1 is noted as a pseudogene. The CDR3 runs 16 residues. CDR3 amino acids: CASSKGGQGSWNEQFF. The CDR3 nucleotides read TGTGCCAGCAGCAAAGGTGGGCAGGGAAGTTGGAATGAGCAGTTCTTC.

This clonotype has only a few counts. This chain uses TRBV2 with TRBJ1-1, with 9 bases aligning to TRBD1. The germline V gene has CDR1 SNHLY and CDR2 FYNNEI. J gave up 1 base and V 6 bases, and 9 bases lay outside the gene matches. This CDR3 region has 16 residues. The CDR3 coding sequence is TGTGCCAGCAGGAGAACCGGGACAGGGAGGAACACTGAAGCTTTCTTT. Residues: CASRRTGTGRNTEAFF.

This clonotype was picked up a small number of times. The V and J genes are TRBV2 and TRBJ2-7; 7 bases are a match to TRBD1. The CDR3 extends over 13 amino acids. Germline V gene sequence: CDR1 SNHLY, CDR2 FYNNEI. The trim removed 11 bases at V and 0 bases at J, leaving 7 bases unmatched. The CDR3 DNA sequence: TGTGCCGCGAGAGGGACAGACTCCTACGAGCAGTACTTC. Its protein is CAARGTDSYEQYF.

The CDR3 DNA is TGCGCCAGCAGCCAAGTCCGCTTTGGATCACCCCTCCACTTT. Protein product: CASSQVRFGSPLHF. The J gene is TRBJ1-6, the V gene TRBV4-3; D remains ambiguous. The CDR3 is 14 amino acids. The V gene's germline CDR1 is LGHNA and CDR2 YSLEER. V gave up 1 base and J gave up 10 bases, with 11 bases separating them.

The CDR3 is CASGGPRRVGETQYF. In DNA form, the CDR3 reads TGTGCCAGCGGGGGCCCCAGAAGGGTTGGGGAGACCCAGTACTTC. The gene calls are TRBV11-3 and TRBJ2-7, with D possibly TRBD1 on 6 matching bases. The DNA end is a closer match to TRBJ2-5, so the J assignment may be wrong. Germline V gene sequence: CDR1 SGHNT, CDR2 YENEEA. This CDR3 is 15 amino acids long.

This clonotype was recorded many times. The genes are TRBV5-1 and TRBJ2-4; D gene ambiguous. Germline CDR1 reads SGHRS; CDR2 reads YFSETQ. Trimming left V 4 bases short and J 1 base short, with 15 bases between. This CDR3 has 16 amino acids. For the CDR3, the DNA is TGCGCCAGCAGCCTCGGCCCATTGGGTGCCAAAAACATTCAGTACTTC. This gives the protein CASSLGPLGAKNIQYF. The full variable domain, completed using reference TRBV5-1 and TRBJ2-4, is KAGVTQTPRYLIKTRGQQVTLSCSPISGHRSVSWYQQTPGQGLQFLFEYFSETQRNKGNFPGRFSGRQFSNSRSEMNVSTLELGDSALYLCASSLGPLGAKNIQYFGAGTRLSVL.

This clonotype has only a few counts. This chain links TRBV19 with TRBJ2-5; 9 positions agree with TRBD1. This CDR3 spans 14 amino acids. CDR1 LNHDA and CDR2 SQIVND come from the germline V gene (reference sequence). V dropped 5 bases and J dropped 5; count of bases not matched to a gene: 6. The CDR3 DNA is TGTGCCAGTAGTCGGGACAGGGCTGCGGAGACCCAGTACTTC. It is translated as CASSRDRAAETQYF.

This clonotype has just a few counts. This rearrangement joins TRBV6-5 to TRBJ2-1, with 8 bases matching TRBD2. Germline V gene lookup returns CDR1 MNHEY and CDR2 SVGAGI. CDR3 length equals 18 residues. V shed 4 bases and J 2 bases; nucleotides not matched to a gene: 13. In DNA form, the CDR3 reads TGTGCCAGCAGTTTGGCTAGCGGGCTTACTATAACCTACAATGAGCAGTTCTTC. Its translation: CASSLASGLTITYNEQFF.

This chain connects TRBV5-1 to TRBJ1-1, with D possibly matching TRBD1 (6 bases). This CDR3 contains 12 residues. V shed 5 bases and J shed 7 bases, with 12 bases lying between them. CDR1 and CDR2 (germline): SGHRS, YFSETQ. The CDR3 nucleotides read TGCGCCAGCAGACGGACAGCAGATGAAGCTTTCTTT. Encoded protein: CASRRTADEAFF.